The rows below give T cell receptor beta chains drawn from one sample of a study of blood T cell repertoires in COVID-19. Sequenced by immunoSEQ multiplex PCR; TCRdb stores in-frame clones only, minus some. Of about 230,000 clones listed, less than 85% are singletons. Sequenced material: peripheral blood. These receptors came from a woman aged 65 to 85 with active or convalescent COVID-19. Each CDR3 is given with its conserved first and last residue. A D gene is named only where the DNA matches it firmly. Where a row states a size, it is once, few, many or the class of an expanded clone; other rows omit it.

d_call: .; v_call: TRBV5-1; clone_size: .; j_call: TRBJ1-5; cdr3_nt: TGCGCCAGCAGCTTGGAAGCAGGCGTACACAATCAGCCCCAGCATTTT; cdr3_aa: CASSLEAGVHNQPQHF
d_call: TRBD1; v_call: TRBV10-3; clone_size: .; j_call: TRBJ1-3; cdr3_nt: TGTGCCATCCGCGGGACAGCTGGAAACACCATATATTTT; cdr3_aa: CAIRGTAGNTIYF
d_call: TRBD2; v_call: TRBV6-6; clone_size: few; j_call: TRBJ2-5; cdr3_nt: TGTGCCAGCAGCCGATACGAATTACTAGCGGGAACGTACCAAGAGACCCAGTACTTC; cdr3_aa: CASSRYELLAGTYQETQYF
d_call: TRBD1; v_call: TRBV7-9; clone_size: .; j_call: TRBJ1-1; cdr3_nt: TGTGCCAGCAGCTGGACAGGGAGGACTGAAGCTTTCTTT; cdr3_aa: CASSWTGRTEAFF
d_call: TRBD2; v_call: TRBV15; clone_size: .; j_call: TRBJ2-5; cdr3_nt: TGTGCCACCAGCACCCCGACTAGCGGGACGCTCGAGACCCAGTACTTC; cdr3_aa: CATSTPTSGTLETQYF
d_call: TRBD2; v_call: TRBV5-1; clone_size: once; j_call: TRBJ2-1; cdr3_nt: TGCGCCAGCAGCTTGCAAGCGGGGGGATTTGATTCGGTGCAGTTCTTC; cdr3_aa: CASSLQAGGFDSVQFF
d_call: .; v_call: TRBV7-2; clone_size: .; j_call: TRBJ1-1; cdr3_nt: TGTGCCAGCAGCCGCGGGGGGGAGAACACTGAAGCTTTCTTT; cdr3_aa: CASSRGGENTEAFF
d_call: TRBD1; v_call: TRBV18; clone_size: .; j_call: TRBJ1-5; cdr3_nt: TGTGCCAGCTCATTGACAGGGGGCAATCAGCCCCAGCATTTT; cdr3_aa: CASSLTGGNQPQHF
d_call: TRBD2; v_call: TRBV2; clone_size: once; j_call: TRBJ2-3; cdr3_nt: TGTGCCAGCACTTCGCGGGAGTACGACACAGATACGCAGTATTTT; cdr3_aa: CASTSREYDTDTQYF
d_call: TRBD2; v_call: TRBV29-1; clone_size: .; j_call: TRBJ2-3; cdr3_nt: TGCAGCGTTGTAACGGGAGGTTTAGATACGCAGTATTTT; cdr3_aa: CSVVTGGLDTQYF
d_call: .; v_call: TRBV5-6; clone_size: once; j_call: TRBJ1-1; cdr3_nt: TGTGCCAGCAGCTTGTTTCTGGCGGGTGAAGCTTTCTTT; cdr3_aa: CASSLFLAGEAFF
d_call: .; v_call: TRBV4-3; clone_size: .; j_call: TRBJ1-2; cdr3_nt: TGCGCCAGCAGCCAAGAGAGATCAGGGTTCTATGGCTACACCTTC; cdr3_aa: CASSQERSGFYGYTF
d_call: TRBD1; v_call: TRBV5-5; clone_size: .; j_call: TRBJ1-1; cdr3_nt: TGTGCCAGCAGCGACAGGGTTGGTTATGAAGCTTTCTTT; cdr3_aa: CASSDRVGYEAFF
d_call: .; v_call: TRBV24-1; clone_size: .; j_call: TRBJ1-5; cdr3_nt: TGTGCCACCAGTGAAACAGGGCCCTATCAGCCCCAGCATTTT; cdr3_aa: CATSETGPYQPQHF
d_call: .; v_call: TRBV6-2/TRBV6-3; clone_size: few; j_call: TRBJ2-1; cdr3_nt: TGTGCCAGCAGTTACCAAGGGGGGCAGTTCTTC; cdr3_aa: CASSYQGGQFF
d_call: .; v_call: TRBV7-9; clone_size: .; j_call: TRBJ2-3; cdr3_nt: TGTGCCAGCAGGCTGGGGCCACCCCCCACAGATACGCAGTATTTT; cdr3_aa: CASRLGPPPTDTQYF
d_call: TRBD1; v_call: TRBV5-6; clone_size: .; j_call: TRBJ2-4; cdr3_nt: TGTGCCAGCAGCTTGTCAGGGGGCCTGGCCAAAAACATTCAGTACTTC; cdr3_aa: CASSLSGGLAKNIQYF
d_call: .; v_call: TRBV6-5; clone_size: .; j_call: TRBJ1-2; cdr3_nt: TGTGCCAGCAGTAAGGGACTTCATGTAGGGTATGGCTACACCTTC; cdr3_aa: CASSKGLHVGYGYTF
d_call: .; v_call: TRBV5-1; clone_size: .; j_call: TRBJ2-3; cdr3_nt: TGCGCCAGCAGCCACCTACAGGGAGCAGATACGCAGTATTTT; cdr3_aa: CASSHLQGADTQYF
d_call: .; v_call: TRBV4-2; clone_size: .; j_call: TRBJ1-2; cdr3_nt: TGTGCCAGCAGCCCTAATGCCAGGGACATGCAAGGCTACACCTTC; cdr3_aa: CASSPNARDMQGYTF
d_call: .; v_call: TRBV12-3/TRBV12-4; clone_size: once; j_call: TRBJ2-3; cdr3_nt: TGTGCCAGCAGTCGTGAGGATACGCAGTATTTT; cdr3_aa: CASSREDTQYF
d_call: TRBD1; v_call: TRBV4-2; clone_size: .; j_call: TRBJ1-1; cdr3_nt: TGTGCCAGCAGCCCGACAGGGGGGAGCACTGAAGCTTTCTTT; cdr3_aa: CASSPTGGSTEAFF
d_call: .; v_call: TRBV28; clone_size: .; j_call: TRBJ2-7; cdr3_nt: TGTGCCAGCAGCCCCCCGGGGGGCCGGTACGAGCAGTACTTC; cdr3_aa: CASSPPGGRYEQYF
d_call: TRBD1; v_call: TRBV7-6; clone_size: .; j_call: TRBJ1-1; cdr3_nt: TGTGCCAGCAGCCCGCAGACAGGGGGGCAAACTGAAGCTTTCTTT; cdr3_aa: CASSPQTGGQTEAFF
d_call: TRBD2; v_call: TRBV18; clone_size: medium-sized; j_call: TRBJ2-7; cdr3_nt: TGTGCCAGCTCACCCTCGGGACTAGGCGAGCAGTACTTC; cdr3_aa: CASSPSGLGEQYF
d_call: TRBD2; v_call: TRBV7-2; clone_size: .; j_call: TRBJ2-5; cdr3_nt: TGTGCCAGCAGCGTAACGGGAGCGGGGTGGGTGGAGACCCAGTACTTC; cdr3_aa: CASSVTGAGWVETQYF
d_call: TRBD2; v_call: TRBV9; clone_size: once; j_call: TRBJ2-3; cdr3_nt: TGTGCCAGCAGCGTACCTGAGCGGGGTTGGACAGATACGCAGTATTTT; cdr3_aa: CASSVPERGWTDTQYF
d_call: .; v_call: TRBV7-2; clone_size: .; j_call: TRBJ1-1; cdr3_nt: TGTGCCAGCAGCGTCCAAGCTTCTAACACTGAAGCTTTCTTT; cdr3_aa: CASSVQASNTEAFF
d_call: .; v_call: TRBV5-1; clone_size: once; j_call: TRBJ2-1; cdr3_nt: TGCGCCAGCAGCTTGCTTGGCCCCTCCTACAATGAGCAGTTCTTC; cdr3_aa: CASSLLGPSYNEQFF
d_call: TRBD2; v_call: TRBV27; clone_size: .; j_call: TRBJ2-5; cdr3_nt: TGTGCCAGTTCGGGACTAGCGGGAGGAGAGACCCAGTACTTC; cdr3_aa: CASSGLAGGETQYF
d_call: TRBD2; v_call: TRBV24-1; clone_size: .; j_call: TRBJ2-3; cdr3_nt: TGTGCCACCAGTGACCCCTCCGGCCTAGCGGGGGGTACGCAGTATTTT; cdr3_aa: CATSDPSGLAGGTQYF
d_call: TRBD1; v_call: TRBV7-9; clone_size: few; j_call: TRBJ1-6; cdr3_nt: TGTGCCAGCACCTGGACAGGGCTAAGCTCCTATAATTCACCCCTCCACTTT; cdr3_aa: CASTWTGLSSYNSPLHF
d_call: .; v_call: TRBV12-3/TRBV12-4; clone_size: .; j_call: TRBJ1-2; cdr3_nt: TGTGCCAGCAGTTTAGGACAGACCTCTGGCTACACCTTC; cdr3_aa: CASSLGQTSGYTF
d_call: .; v_call: TRBV5-6; clone_size: .; j_call: TRBJ2-2; cdr3_nt: TGTGCCAGCAGCGTTTTGGGGCCTAACACCGGGGAGCTGTTTTTT; cdr3_aa: CASSVLGPNTGELFF
d_call: .; v_call: TRBV24-1; clone_size: .; j_call: TRBJ2-3; cdr3_nt: TGTGCCACCAGTGAAGGAGGGCACACAGATACGCAGTATTTT; cdr3_aa: CATSEGGHTDTQYF
d_call: TRBD2; v_call: TRBV2; clone_size: .; j_call: TRBJ2-1; cdr3_nt: TGTGCCAGCAGCCAGGGACTAGCCCCAGAGGGGTTCTTC; cdr3_aa: CASSQGLAPEGFF
d_call: .; v_call: TRBV15; clone_size: .; j_call: TRBJ2-6; cdr3_nt: TGTGCCACCAGCAAGGGGGGGCAAGGGGCCAACGTCCTGACTTTC; cdr3_aa: CATSKGGQGANVLTF
d_call: .; v_call: TRBV3-1/TRBV3-2; clone_size: .; j_call: TRBJ2-7; cdr3_nt: TGTGCCAGCAGCCAGTTCAGCGGCGAGCAGTACTTC; cdr3_aa: CASSQFSGEQYF
d_call: .; v_call: TRBV30; clone_size: .; j_call: TRBJ2-5; cdr3_nt: TGTGCCTGGAGTATCGGGGAGGCGGAGACCCAGTACTTC; cdr3_aa: CAWSIGEAETQYF
d_call: .; v_call: TRBV4-2; clone_size: once; j_call: TRBJ2-7; cdr3_nt: TGTGCCAGCAGCCAAGATGAGGACAGCTCCTACGAGCAGTACTTC; cdr3_aa: CASSQDEDSSYEQYF
d_call: .; v_call: TRBV6-5; clone_size: .; j_call: TRBJ2-2; cdr3_nt: TGTGCCAGCAGTTTCATGCGACACTACACCGGGGAGCTGTTTTTT; cdr3_aa: CASSFMRHYTGELFF
d_call: .; v_call: TRBV5-4; clone_size: .; j_call: TRBJ2-2; cdr3_nt: TGTGCCAGCAGCTTGGGGACTTACACAATCACCGGGGAGCTGTTTTTT; cdr3_aa: CASSLGTYTITGELFF
d_call: .; v_call: TRBV7-2; clone_size: .; j_call: TRBJ2-5; cdr3_nt: TGTGCCAGCAGCTTAAACAGTGTGGAGACCCAGTACTTC; cdr3_aa: CASSLNSVETQYF
d_call: .; v_call: TRBV5-6; clone_size: once; j_call: TRBJ2-2; cdr3_nt: TGTGCCAGCAGCCCCTCGTGGCAGGTGAACACCGGGGAGCTGTTTTTT; cdr3_aa: CASSPSWQVNTGELFF
d_call: .; v_call: TRBV7-9; clone_size: .; j_call: TRBJ1-6; cdr3_nt: TGTGCCAGCAGCTTAGAGGAGGGTGCACCCCTCCACTTT; cdr3_aa: CASSLEEGAPLHF
d_call: .; v_call: TRBV7-9; clone_size: .; j_call: TRBJ1-6; cdr3_nt: TGTGCCAGCAGCTTAGAACCGGTTTATTCACCCCTCCACTTT; cdr3_aa: CASSLEPVYSPLHF
d_call: TRBD2; v_call: TRBV4-2; clone_size: .; j_call: TRBJ2-3; cdr3_nt: TGTGCCAGCAGCCAAGATAGTAGCGGGGGGGGGACAGATACGCAGTATTTT; cdr3_aa: CASSQDSSGGGTDTQYF
d_call: TRBD1; v_call: TRBV29-1; clone_size: .; j_call: TRBJ2-7; cdr3_nt: TGCAGCGTTGAGTCGGGACAGCACTCCTACGAGCAGTACTTC; cdr3_aa: CSVESGQHSYEQYF
d_call: TRBD2; v_call: TRBV3-1/TRBV3-2; clone_size: .; j_call: TRBJ2-7; cdr3_nt: TGTGCCAGCGGGACTAGCGGATCCTACGAGCAGTACTTC; cdr3_aa: CASGTSGSYEQYF
d_call: TRBD1; v_call: TRBV6-5; clone_size: .; j_call: TRBJ1-3; cdr3_nt: TGTGCCAGCAGTTGGACAGGGGGCTCTGGAAACACCATATATTTT; cdr3_aa: CASSWTGGSGNTIYF
d_call: .; v_call: TRBV29-1; clone_size: once; j_call: TRBJ1-1; cdr3_nt: TGCAGCGTTGTGGCCGCGGGGGGTGAAGCTTTCTTT; cdr3_aa: CSVVAAGGEAFF
d_call: TRBD2; v_call: TRBV7-8; clone_size: .; j_call: TRBJ2-1; cdr3_nt: TGTGCCAGCAGCTTCAGCGGGAGTCACCATAATGAGCAGTTCTTC; cdr3_aa: CASSFSGSHHNEQFF
d_call: TRBD2; v_call: TRBV5-1; clone_size: .; j_call: TRBJ2-7; cdr3_nt: TGCGCCAGCAGCTGGGGGGTAGCGGGAGGCTACGAGCAGTACTTC; cdr3_aa: CASSWGVAGGYEQYF
d_call: .; v_call: TRBV6-1; clone_size: .; j_call: TRBJ1-2; cdr3_nt: TGTGCCAGCAGTGAAGCTAGGGACATTGGCTACACCTTC; cdr3_aa: CASSEARDIGYTF
d_call: .; v_call: TRBV6-1; clone_size: few; j_call: TRBJ1-2; cdr3_nt: TGTGCCAGCAGTGAAATCGGGGAGAGCTATGGCTACACCTTC; cdr3_aa: CASSEIGESYGYTF
d_call: .; v_call: TRBV6-6; clone_size: .; j_call: TRBJ2-3; cdr3_nt: TGTGCCAGCAGCACCGACAGTCCCTACACAGATACGCAGTATTTT; cdr3_aa: CASSTDSPYTDTQYF